The entry below gives a single T cell receptor (beta chain) sequence along with its context. Its target is not known. An end of the junction differs from the germline gene, which may be a read error. This entry comes from a study of tumor and adjacent non-tumor tissue in lung cancer. Study-wide context: Patients comprised 12 adenocarcinoma, 2 squamous cell carcinoma and 1 small cell lung cancer. On average, productive TCRbeta reads reached about 4.2 million per sample.

General study points: Normal lung showed higher cumulative top 100 clone frequency than tumor. Tumor tissue had significantly higher TCR diversity than normal lung.

Per germline, CDR1 SGHNT and CDR2 YYREEE (reference sequence). The CDR3 is 16 residues long. TCRbeta libraries were built with three rounds of nested PCR, modified from ARM-PCR. Via MiXCR, TCRdb re-called the multiplex PCR reads, giving one row per CDR3 protein. The sample holds roughly 81,000 distinct CDR3 sequences; about 61% are singletons and the top ten take around 16%. RNA was extracted from bulk tissue without any cell sorting. The chain combines TRBV5-4 with TRBJ2-7; 9 bases are a match to TRBD2. The TCR originated in a man aged 70-80 years with non-small cell lung cancer. The sample consisted of lung tumor tissue. The CDR3 region is CAGSPAMAGGPSEQYF. DNA of the CDR3: TGTGCCGGCAGCCCGGCGATGGCGGGAGGGCCAAGCGAGCAATACTTC.